The source of this T cell receptor (beta chain) is a study of blood T cell repertoires in COVID-19. At the level of the study: There were acute and convalescent COVID-19 samples, and they came from the United States, Italy and Spain. The analysed material was cDNA or gDNA that came from T cells, B-cell-depleted T cells, or PBMCs.

Original analysis: The assay estimated nucleated cells by amplifying reference gene primers. Profiled with immunoSEQ multiplex PCR; TCRdb holds only in-frame clones, not every one. The DNA gave D and trimming, while V, J and clone size come from that table. The sample has about 480,000 clones, approximately 87% seen once. V was trimmed by 5 bases and J by 5 bases, leaving 9 bases between them. The germline V gene has CDR1 DFQATT and CDR2 SNEGSKA (reference sequence). This CDR3 region has 11 residues. All recovered Cohort 3 donors got two negative PCRs, got clearance, or saw symptom resolution. Sequences were obtained from PBMCs or T cells enriched from blood (not recorded which). This clonotype was sampled from a woman in her thirties or forties who had recovered from COVID-19. This chain uses TRBV20-1 with TRBJ2-5, with a weak D call TRBD1 (6 bases). The CDR3 region has the DNA TGCAGTGCTCAGGGGTGTGAGACCCAGTACTTC. It is translated as CSAQGCETQYF.